This TCR beta chain was retrieved from a study of cytomegalovirus exposure and HLA in healthy donors. The V and J ends lost 5 bases and 0 bases, in that order; junction bases with no gene match: 6. Per the germline V gene, CDR1 is MDHEN and CDR2 is SYDVKM. The CDR3 has 16 residues. On this clone itself: Antigen unknown.

Findings and limits, study-wide: There were some public TCRs occurring in many donors, but most TCR sequences were rare.

13 Jbeta primers and 60 Vbeta primers were used for the PCR. Data came from immunoSEQ multiplex PCR; TCRdb stores just in-frame clones and leaves some out. The top ten hold less than 2% of the sample, which has approximately 160,000 clones, approximately 86% seen once. Source material: PBMCs. The chain has TRBV28 and TRBJ2-7, with 11 nucleotides matching TRBD2. The clonotype comes from a male donor in good health and CMV-seronegative. CDR3 in DNA: TGTGCCAGCAGTACCCGGACTAGCGGGCCCTCCTACGAGCAGTACTTC. This encodes CASSTRTSGPSYEQYF.